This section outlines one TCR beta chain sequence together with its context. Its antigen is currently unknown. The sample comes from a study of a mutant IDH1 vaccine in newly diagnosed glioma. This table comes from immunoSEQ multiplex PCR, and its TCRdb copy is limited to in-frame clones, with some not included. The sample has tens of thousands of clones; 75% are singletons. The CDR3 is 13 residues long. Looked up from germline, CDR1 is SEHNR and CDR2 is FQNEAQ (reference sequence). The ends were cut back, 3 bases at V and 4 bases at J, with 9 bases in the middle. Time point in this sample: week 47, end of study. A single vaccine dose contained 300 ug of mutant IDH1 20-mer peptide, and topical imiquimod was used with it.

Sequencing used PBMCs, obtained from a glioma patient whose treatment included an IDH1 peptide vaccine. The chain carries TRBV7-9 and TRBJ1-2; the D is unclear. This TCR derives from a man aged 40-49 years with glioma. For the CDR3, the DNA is TGTGCCAGCAGCTTCGGGCAGACCTATGGCTACACCTTC. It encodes CASSFGQTYGYTF.